The entry below gives a single T cell receptor beta chain sequence along with its context. CDR1 MNHNY and CDR2 SVGAGI come from the germline V gene (reference sequence). The V end was cut by 5 bases, the J end by 4 bases, with 15 bases between. This CDR3 is 15 amino acids long. Assay: immunoSEQ multiplex PCR; the TCRdb copy retains only in-frame clones and omits some. This table has 60,000 to 80,000 clones, 88% appearing once. The sample comes from a study of blood T cell repertoires in COVID-19. Study-level background: Sites across the United States, Italy and Spain contributed samples from acute and convalescent COVID-19. T cells, B-cell-depleted T cells, or PBMCs supplied cDNA or gDNA.

This chain uses TRBV6-6 with TRBJ1-3; tentatively, D is TRBD1 (6 bases). Sequenced input: peripheral blood. The sequence was obtained from a human donor in a cohort sampled during active COVID-19. The CDR3 nucleotides are TGTGCCAGCAGTCCCGCCAGGGGCGGGGGAAACACCATATATTTT. Translated, it gives CASSPARGGGNTIYF.